The entry that follows covers one TCR beta chain sequence. Its antigen remains unknown. The sample belongs to a study of T cells after yellow fever vaccination. Each CDR3 protein gets one entry after TCRdb re-called the 5' RACE reads with MiXCR. Among hundreds of thousands of distinct CDR3 sequences listed, roughly an eighth were seen once. Study-wide points: It was a weaker secondary response, yet one that peaked faster, at day 5 versus 15. Detected again after the booster were most primary-vaccination clones, at 95% to 98% CD4 and 88% CD8.

CDR3 size: 16 residues. V was pared by 4 bases and J by 2 bases, with 15 bases between. Germline CDR1 reads MNHEY; CDR2 reads SVGAGI. The sequencing here drew on PBMCs, taken on the day of the yellow fever booster vaccination. V is TRBV6-5 and J is TRBJ2-4, with D perhaps given as TRBD1 or TRBD2 (5 bases each). The source is a man younger than 45 who received the YFV17D yellow fever vaccine. The CDR3 DNA follows: TGTGCCAGCAGTTTGATGAGGGGCACTACCAAAAACATTCAGTACTTC. This codes for CASSLMRGTTKNIQYF.